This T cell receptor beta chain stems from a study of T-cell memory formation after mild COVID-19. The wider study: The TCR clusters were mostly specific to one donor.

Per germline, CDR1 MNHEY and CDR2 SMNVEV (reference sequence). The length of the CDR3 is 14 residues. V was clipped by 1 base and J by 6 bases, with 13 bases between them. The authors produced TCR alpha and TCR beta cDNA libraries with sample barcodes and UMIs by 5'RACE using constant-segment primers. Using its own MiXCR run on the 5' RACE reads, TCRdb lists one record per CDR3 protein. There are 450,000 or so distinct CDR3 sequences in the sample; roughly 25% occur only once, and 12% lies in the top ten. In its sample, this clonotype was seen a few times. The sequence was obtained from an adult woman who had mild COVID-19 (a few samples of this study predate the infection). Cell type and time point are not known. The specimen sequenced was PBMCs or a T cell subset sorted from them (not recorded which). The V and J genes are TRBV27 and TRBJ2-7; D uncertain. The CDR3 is CASSLFSGSFEQYF. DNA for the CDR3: TGTGCCAGCAGTTTATTTTCAGGAAGTTTCGAGCAGTACTTC.